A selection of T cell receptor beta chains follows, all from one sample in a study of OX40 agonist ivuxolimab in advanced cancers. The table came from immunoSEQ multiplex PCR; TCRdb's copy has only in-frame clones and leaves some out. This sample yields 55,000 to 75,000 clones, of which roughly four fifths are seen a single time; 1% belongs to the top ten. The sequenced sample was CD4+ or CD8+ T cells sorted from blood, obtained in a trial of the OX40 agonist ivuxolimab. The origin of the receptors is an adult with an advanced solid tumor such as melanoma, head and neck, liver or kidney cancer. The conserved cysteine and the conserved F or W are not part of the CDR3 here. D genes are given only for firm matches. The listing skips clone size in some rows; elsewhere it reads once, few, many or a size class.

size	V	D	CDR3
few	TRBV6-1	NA	ASSGGYQETQY
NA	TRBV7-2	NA	ASSTRPGDGNTIY
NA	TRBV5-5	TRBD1	ASSFSTGTDGYQPQH
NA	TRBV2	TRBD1	ASSTGTGGFAGPQH
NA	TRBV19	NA	ASGRDGGLGGELF
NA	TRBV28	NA	ASSFGPTPYEQY
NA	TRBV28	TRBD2	ASSPGGGASTDTQY
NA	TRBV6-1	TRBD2	ASRTSGPGELF
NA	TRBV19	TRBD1	ASRSNRDRAPYEQY
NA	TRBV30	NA	AWSPNPGQRYGYT
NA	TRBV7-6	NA	ASSLPVSSGNTIY
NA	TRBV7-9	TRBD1	ASSSLSPDRV
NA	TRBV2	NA	ASSEQGSPGTGELF
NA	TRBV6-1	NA	ASSEVAGRLNEQY
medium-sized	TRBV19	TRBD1	ASRPGQGNGYT
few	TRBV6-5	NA	ASSSPSGNTEAF
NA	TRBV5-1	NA	ASSEGQAGTQY